The clone carrying this T cell receptor (beta chain) has ten or more counts. Its specificity is not known. Arm-PCR of CDR3 regions and iRepertoire HTBI primers were the basis on which TCR beta libraries were built. Authors' methods: Samples revealed approximately 60 TRBV and approximately 15 TRBJ segments. Via MiXCR, TCRdb re-called the multiplex PCR reads, giving one row per CDR3 protein. For this entry, the V and J calls and clone size follow TCRdb and not the study's own pipeline. The sample contains 500,000 or so distinct CDR3 sequences, 15% to 20% of which appear only once. This sample is part of a study of regulatory T cells in long-lasting Graves disease. Study-wide results and limits: TRBV28 was favored in persistent disease, as were TRBJ1-2 and TRBJ2-5.

Per the germline V gene, CDR1 is MDHEN and CDR2 is SYDVKM. The junction had 22 bases not matched to a gene; V was cut back by 5 bases and J by 9 bases. The CDR3 covers 19 residues. Time point: newly diagnosed GD, antithyroid drugs for less than 3 months. From RNA extracted from PBMCs, the TCR library was made. These data also formed part of another study, on T cells in Graves' hyperthyroidism and ophthalmopathy. That study adds: Initially, a first-round RT-PCR of the TCR CDR3 employed the HTBI primer set.

The clonotype originates from a woman aged 35 to 59 with Graves disease. The chain recombines TRBV28 with TRBJ1-5; TRBD1 matches at 10 bases. The material was peripheral blood mononuclear cells (PBMCs), obtained at new diagnosis, from a patient treated with antithyroid drugs. The CDR3 sequence: CASSTRTGGEWAEDPPQHF. The CDR3 DNA is TGTGCCAGCAGTACCCGGACAGGGGGTGAGTGGGCCGAGGATCCGCCCCAGCATTTT.